A selection of T cell receptor beta chains follows, all from one sample in a study of cytomegalovirus exposure and HLA in healthy donors. Clones were sequenced by immunoSEQ multiplex PCR, and TCRdb holds only the in-frame ones, with some missing. Of around 94,000 clones detected, around 78% appear once; the ten largest clones hold around 2.6%. Material: PBMCs. The receptors were gathered from a man aged 35-49 years in good health and CMV-seronegative. Both conserved end residues are part of each CDR3. The order of the fields is J gene, V gene, clone size, D gene, CDR3 protein, CDR3 DNA. D genes are given only for firm matches. A row's size may be missing; if present it is once, few, many or a size class.

TRBJ1-5	TRBV28	.	TRBD1	CASSLGQGGPQHF	TGTGCCAGCAGTTTAGGACAGGGAGGGCCCCAGCATTTT
TRBJ1-5	TRBV7-9	.	TRBD1	CSSSPGTVPSNQPQHF	TGTTCCAGCAGCCCCGGGACAGTCCCTAGCAATCAGCCCCAGCATTTT
TRBJ2-2	TRBV7-9	.	.	CASSFLRGTNTGELFF	TGTGCCAGCAGCTTTTTAAGGGGAACGAACACCGGGGAGCTGTTTTTT
TRBJ2-7	TRBV9	.	TRBD2	CASSVASGGTYEQYF	TGTGCCAGCAGCGTAGCTAGCGGGGGAACCTACGAGCAGTACTTC
TRBJ1-2	TRBV13	.	TRBD1	CASSQGQGGDTF	TGTGCCAGCAGCCAGGGACAGGGCGGGGACACCTTC
TRBJ2-2	TRBV9	.	.	CASSYAQNTGELFF	TGTGCCAGCAGCTACGCACAAAACACCGGGGAGCTGTTTTTT
TRBJ2-1	TRBV6-5	.	TRBD2	CASSRPTRGDNEQFF	TGTGCCAGCAGTCGCCCCACGCGGGGGGATAATGAGCAGTTCTTC
TRBJ2-1	TRBV11-2	few	.	CASSLVRVGVNNEQFF	TGTGCCAGCAGCTTAGTCCGGGTAGGGGTAAACAATGAGCAGTTCTTC
TRBJ1-6	TRBV5-6	.	.	CASSFPGQYSPLHF	TGTGCCAGCAGCTTCCCGGGACAATACTCACCCCTCCACTTT
TRBJ2-7	TRBV13	.	.	CASSSSYEQYF	TGTGCCAGCAGCTCTAGCTACGAGCAGTACTTC
TRBJ2-5	TRBV7-8	.	.	CASSLDLEVVGETQYF	TGTGCCAGCAGCCTAGACCTCGAGGTAGTTGGCGAGACCCAGTACTTC
TRBJ1-1	TRBV10-3	.	TRBD1	CAISEPGQAEAFF	TGTGCCATCAGTGAGCCGGGACAGGCTGAAGCTTTCTTT
TRBJ2-2	TRBV5-8	.	TRBD1	CASSLGGQGRTGELFF	TGTGCCAGCAGCTTGGGGGGACAGGGCCGGACCGGGGAGCTGTTTTTT
TRBJ2-7	TRBV19	.	.	CASSITGDEQYF	TGTGCCAGTAGTATCACAGGTGACGAGCAGTACTTC
TRBJ1-1	TRBV7-2	once	TRBD1	CASSSTGGVTEAFF	TGTGCCAGCAGCTCGACAGGGGGCGTCACTGAAGCTTTCTTT
TRBJ2-7	TRBV19	.	TRBD1	CASSAQGQGQGYEQYF	TGTGCCAGTAGTGCCCAGGGGCAGGGACAGGGGTACGAGCAGTACTTC
TRBJ1-1	TRBV11-2	few	.	CASSLNTEAFF	TGTGCCAGCAGCCTTAACACTGAAGCTTTCTTT
TRBJ1-1	TRBV7-6	.	.	CASSLVSPGNTEAFF	TGTGCCAGCAGCTTAGTTTCCCCGGGGAACACTGAAGCTTTCTTT
TRBJ1-3	TRBV16	.	.	CASSQSPSWSSGNTIYF	TGTGCCAGCAGCCAATCCCCATCTTGGAGCTCTGGAAACACCATATATTTT
TRBJ1-6	TRBV7-9	.	.	CASSFQGGSPLHF	TGTGCCAGCAGCTTCCAGGGTGGCTCACCCCTCCACTTT
TRBJ2-1	TRBV12-5	few	TRBD2	CASGSTGTSGYNEQFF	TGTGCTAGTGGCTCTACCGGGACTAGCGGGTACAATGAGCAGTTCTTC
TRBJ2-7	TRBV9	.	.	CASSYTGHAREQYF	TGTGCCAGCAGCTACACAGGACACGCGCGCGAGCAGTACTTC
TRBJ1-2	TRBV9	.	.	CASSPNANYGYTF	TGTGCCAGCAGCCCCAATGCTAACTATGGCTACACCTTC
TRBJ1-3	TRBV5-1	.	.	CASSPLWTEEEGSSGNTIYF	TGCGCCAGCAGCCCCCTCTGGACAGAAGAAGAGGGGAGCTCTGGAAACACCATATATTTT
TRBJ2-5	TRBV18	.	TRBD1	CASSPTGTETQYF	TGTGCCAGCTCACCGACAGGGACGGAGACCCAGTACTTC
TRBJ2-1	TRBV9	.	TRBD1	CASSDRTGVRNEQFF	TGTGCCAGCAGCGACAGGACAGGCGTTCGGAATGAGCAGTTCTTC
TRBJ2-5	TRBV9	.	.	CASSRREDYRETQYF	TGTGCCAGCTCCCGCAGGGAGGACTACCGAGAGACCCAGTACTTC
TRBJ2-7	TRBV5-1	.	TRBD1	CASSLEGTVLYEQYF	TGCGCCAGCAGCTTGGAGGGGACAGTACTCTACGAGCAGTACTTC
TRBJ2-1	TRBV5-6	.	TRBD2	CASSWVPAIGGGGNEQFF	TGTGCCAGCAGCTGGGTACCGGCTATAGGCGGGGGGGGTAATGAGCAGTTCTTC
TRBJ2-7	TRBV7-2	.	TRBD2	CASSLGLAGLYEQYF	TGTGCCAGCAGCTTAGGTCTAGCGGGTCTCTACGAGCAGTACTTC
TRBJ1-3	TRBV2	.	.	CASSEWGRSSGNTIYF	TGTGCCAGCAGTGAATGGGGCCGGTCCTCTGGAAACACCATATATTTT
TRBJ1-5	TRBV5-6	.	.	CASSLEAGPNQPQHF	TGTGCCAGCAGCTTGGAGGCGGGACCTAATCAGCCCCAGCATTTT
TRBJ2-5	TRBV6-5	.	.	CASRQGSPLKTQYF	TGTGCCAGCAGGCAGGGGTCACCCCTGAAGACCCAGTACTTC
TRBJ1-4	TRBV7-9	.	.	CATNQGNEKLFF	TGTGCCACCAACCAGGGGAATGAAAAACTGTTTTTT
TRBJ2-1	TRBV19	.	TRBD2	CASSHSSGGYNEQFF	TGTGCCAGTAGTCATTCTAGCGGGGGGTACAATGAGCAGTTCTTC
TRBJ2-7	TRBV18	.	.	CASSPDRSSYEQYF	TGTGCCAGCTCACCTGACAGGAGCTCCTACGAGCAGTACTTC
TRBJ1-6	TRBV19	once	TRBD1	CASSMGDRGNSPLHF	TGTGCCAGTAGTATGGGGGACAGGGGCAATTCACCCCTCCACTTT
TRBJ1-2	TRBV5-4	few	TRBD1	CASSSTDRDYGYTF	TGTGCCAGCAGCTCCACAGACAGGGACTATGGCTACACCTTC
TRBJ1-1	TRBV27	.	TRBD1	CASRQGAYMNTEAFF	TGTGCCAGCCGACAGGGGGCATATATGAACACTGAAGCTTTCTTT
TRBJ2-3	TRBV7-2	.	.	CASSIVTSEVDTQYF	TGTGCCAGCAGCATTGTAACTTCTGAGGTGGATACGCAGTATTTT
TRBJ1-1	TRBV5-1	few	TRBD1	CASSPGQANTEAFF	TGCGCCAGCTCCCCCGGACAGGCGAACACTGAAGCTTTCTTT
TRBJ2-5	TRBV5-8	.	TRBD2	CASSKDPGGPETQYF	TGTGCCAGCAGCAAAGATCCGGGGGGGCCGGAGACCCAGTACTTC
TRBJ2-1	TRBV2	once	TRBD2	CAGKPGLAARNEQFF	TGTGCCGGCAAACCGGGACTAGCGGCGCGCAATGAGCAGTTCTTC
TRBJ2-7	TRBV19	.	TRBD2	CASSSERGPSYEQYF	TGTGCCAGTAGTAGCGAGCGGGGGCCGTCCTACGAGCAGTACTTC
TRBJ1-1	TRBV11-2	.	.	CASSLRGLDTEAFF	TGTGCCAGCAGCTTAAGAGGGTTGGACACTGAAGCTTTCTTT
TRBJ2-3	TRBV11-3	.	TRBD2	CASSLEGTSGGTDTQYF	TGTGCCAGCAGCTTAGAAGGGACTAGCGGAGGCACAGATACGCAGTATTTT
TRBJ2-7	TRBV9	.	.	CASSVEVQGYEQYF	TGTGCCAGCAGCGTGGAGGTGCAAGGCTACGAGCAGTACTTC
TRBJ2-3	TRBV5-1	.	.	CASGLRQTDTQYF	TGCGCCAGCGGATTGAGACAGACAGATACGCAGTATTTT
TRBJ1-2	TRBV5-4	.	TRBD1	CASSSRDRGGYTF	TGTGCCAGCAGCTCGAGGGACAGGGGTGGCTACACCTTC
TRBJ1-4	TRBV11-3	.	.	CASSSTNEKLFF	TGTGCCAGCAGCTCGACTAATGAAAAACTGTTTTTT
TRBJ2-3	TRBV18	.	.	CASSGDTNTDTQYF	TGTGCCAGCTCCGGGGACACAAACACAGATACGCAGTATTTT
TRBJ1-1	TRBV2	.	TRBD1	CASSHGTGKSFF	TGTGCCAGCAGTCACGGGACAGGGAAGTCTTTCTTT
TRBJ2-2	TRBV2	.	.	CASSWDTNTGELFF	TGTGCCAGCAGTTGGGACACCAACACCGGGGAGCTGTTTTTT
TRBJ2-5	TRBV14	.	.	CASSPALATETQYF	TGTGCCAGCAGCCCTGCCTTGGCCACAGAGACCCAGTACTTC
TRBJ1-1	TRBV2	.	.	CASSRGGPMNTEAFF	TGTGCCAGCTCAAGGGGGGGGCCCATGAACACTGAAGCTTTCTTT
TRBJ2-1	TRBV7-9	.	TRBD2	CASSLTSGGVDEQFF	TGTGCCAGCAGCTTGACTAGCGGGGGGGTAGATGAGCAGTTCTTC
TRBJ2-3	TRBV4-2	.	TRBD2	CASSPSGGGTDTQYF	TGTGCCAGCAGCCCTAGCGGGGGGGGCACAGATACGCAGTATTTT
TRBJ2-3	TRBV6-4	.	.	CASSDSEGAGDTQYF	TGTGCCAGCAGTGACTCGGAGGGGGCGGGAGATACGCAGTATTTT
TRBJ1-1	TRBV29-1	.	TRBD1	CSVIQQGRNTEAFF	TGCAGCGTCATACAACAGGGGAGGAACACTGAAGCTTTCTTT
TRBJ2-5	TRBV5-1	.	TRBD2	CASSLALAGETQYF	TGCGCCAGCAGCTTGGCTCTAGCGGGGGAGACCCAGTACTTC